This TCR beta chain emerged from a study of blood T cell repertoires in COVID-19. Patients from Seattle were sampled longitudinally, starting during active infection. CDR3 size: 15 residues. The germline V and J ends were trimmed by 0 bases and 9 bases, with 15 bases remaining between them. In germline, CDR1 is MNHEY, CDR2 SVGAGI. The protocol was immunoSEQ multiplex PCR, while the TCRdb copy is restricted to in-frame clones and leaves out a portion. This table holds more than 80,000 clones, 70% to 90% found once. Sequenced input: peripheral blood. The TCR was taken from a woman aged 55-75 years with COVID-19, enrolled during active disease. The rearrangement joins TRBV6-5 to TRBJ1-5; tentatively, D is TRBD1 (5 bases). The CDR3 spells CASSYSRQFQGPQHF. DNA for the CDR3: TGTGCCAGCAGTTACTCCCGACAGTTTCAGGGGCCCCAGCATTTT.